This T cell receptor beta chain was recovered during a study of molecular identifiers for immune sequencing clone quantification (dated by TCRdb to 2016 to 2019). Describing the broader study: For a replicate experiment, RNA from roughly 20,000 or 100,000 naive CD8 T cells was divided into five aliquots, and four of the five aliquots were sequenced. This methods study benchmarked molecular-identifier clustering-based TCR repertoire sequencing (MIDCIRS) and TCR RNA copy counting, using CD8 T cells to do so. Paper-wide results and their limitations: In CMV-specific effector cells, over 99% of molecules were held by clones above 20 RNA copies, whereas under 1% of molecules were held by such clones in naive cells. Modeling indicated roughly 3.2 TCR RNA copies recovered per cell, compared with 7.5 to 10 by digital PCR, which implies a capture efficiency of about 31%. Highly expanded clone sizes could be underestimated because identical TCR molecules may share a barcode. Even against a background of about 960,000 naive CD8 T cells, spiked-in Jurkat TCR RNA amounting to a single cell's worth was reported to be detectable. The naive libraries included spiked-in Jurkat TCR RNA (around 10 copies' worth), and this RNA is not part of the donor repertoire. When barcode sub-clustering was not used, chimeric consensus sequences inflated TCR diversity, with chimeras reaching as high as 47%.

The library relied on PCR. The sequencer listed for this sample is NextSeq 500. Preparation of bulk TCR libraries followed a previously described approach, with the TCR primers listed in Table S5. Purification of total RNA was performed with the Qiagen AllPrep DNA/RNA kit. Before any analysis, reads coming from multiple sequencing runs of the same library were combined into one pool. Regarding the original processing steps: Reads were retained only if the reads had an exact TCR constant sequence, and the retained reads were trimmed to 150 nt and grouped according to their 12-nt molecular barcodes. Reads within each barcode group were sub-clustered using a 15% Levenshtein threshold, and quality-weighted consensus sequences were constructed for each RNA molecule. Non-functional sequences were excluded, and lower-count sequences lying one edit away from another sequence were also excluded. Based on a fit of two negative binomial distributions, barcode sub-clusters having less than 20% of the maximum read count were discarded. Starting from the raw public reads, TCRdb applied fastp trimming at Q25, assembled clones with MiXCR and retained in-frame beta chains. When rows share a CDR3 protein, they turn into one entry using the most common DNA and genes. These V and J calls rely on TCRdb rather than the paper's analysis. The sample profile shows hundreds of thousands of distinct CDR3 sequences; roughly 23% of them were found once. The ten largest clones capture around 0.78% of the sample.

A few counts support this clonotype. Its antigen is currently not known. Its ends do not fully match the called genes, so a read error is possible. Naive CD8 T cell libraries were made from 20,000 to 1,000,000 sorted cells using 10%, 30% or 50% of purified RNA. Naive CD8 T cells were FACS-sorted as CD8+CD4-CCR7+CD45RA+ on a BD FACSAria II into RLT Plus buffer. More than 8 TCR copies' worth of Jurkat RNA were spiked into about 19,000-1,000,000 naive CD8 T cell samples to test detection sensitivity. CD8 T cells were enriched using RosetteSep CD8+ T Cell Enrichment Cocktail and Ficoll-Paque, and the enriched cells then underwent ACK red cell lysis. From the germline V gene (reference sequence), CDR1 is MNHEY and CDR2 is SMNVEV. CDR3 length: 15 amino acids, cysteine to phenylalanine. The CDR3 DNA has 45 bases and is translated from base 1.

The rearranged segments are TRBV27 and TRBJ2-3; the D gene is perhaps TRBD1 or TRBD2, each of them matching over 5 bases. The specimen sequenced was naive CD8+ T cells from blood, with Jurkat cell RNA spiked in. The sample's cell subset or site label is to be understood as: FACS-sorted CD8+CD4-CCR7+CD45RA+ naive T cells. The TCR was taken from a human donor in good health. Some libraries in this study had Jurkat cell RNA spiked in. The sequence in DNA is TGTGCCTGCAGCCCCCCCGGGGCGAGCACAGATACGCAGTATTTT. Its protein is CACSPPGASTDTQYF.